These T cell receptor beta chains were read from a single sample in a study of blood T cell repertoires in COVID-19. Data came from immunoSEQ multiplex PCR; TCRdb stores just in-frame clones and leaves some out. The sample has around 250,000 clones, nearly 85% seen once. What was sequenced was peripheral blood. The receptors shown here come from a human donor in a cohort sampled during active COVID-19. The CDR3 runs from the conserved cysteine through the conserved F or W. A D gene is named only where the DNA matches it firmly. Expanded clones get a size class; other rows say once, few or many, or leave the size out.

cdr3_aa: CASSPLLYSPKQFF
cdr3_nt: TGTGCCAGCAGCCCCCTTCTTTACAGCCCCAAGCAGTTCTTC
d_call: NA
j_call: TRBJ2-1
v_call: TRBV7-9
clone_size: once

cdr3_aa: CASSPGLAGPDRETQYF
cdr3_nt: TGCGCCAGCAGCCCAGGACTAGCGGGGCCCGATCGAGAGACCCAGTACTTC
d_call: TRBD2
j_call: TRBJ2-5
v_call: TRBV5-1
clone_size: NA

cdr3_aa: CASRAGTGWEQYF
cdr3_nt: TGTGCCAGTAGGGCCGGGACAGGGTGGGAGCAGTACTTC
d_call: TRBD1
j_call: TRBJ2-7
v_call: TRBV19
clone_size: NA

cdr3_aa: CASSFSGSYEQYF
cdr3_nt: TGTGCCAGCAGCTTTAGCGGTTCCTACGAGCAGTACTTC
d_call: NA
j_call: TRBJ2-7
v_call: TRBV5-4
clone_size: few

cdr3_aa: CASSPSGQGGGYTF
cdr3_nt: TGTGCCAGCAGCCCGTCCGGGCAGGGCGGTGGCTACACCTTC
d_call: NA
j_call: TRBJ1-2
v_call: TRBV11-2
clone_size: NA

cdr3_aa: CASSPTGTYEQYF
cdr3_nt: TGTGCCAGCAGCCCAACCGGGACCTACGAGCAGTACTTC
d_call: NA
j_call: TRBJ2-7
v_call: TRBV4-2
clone_size: NA

cdr3_aa: CASSQDRGRDYGYTF
cdr3_nt: TGCGCCAGCAGCCAAGATAGGGGGCGCGACTATGGCTACACCTTC
d_call: TRBD1
j_call: TRBJ1-2
v_call: TRBV4-1
clone_size: few

cdr3_aa: CASSRQGQGSGGYTF
cdr3_nt: TGTGCCAGCAGCCGTCAGGGACAGGGGTCTGGAGGCTACACCTTC
d_call: TRBD1
j_call: TRBJ1-2
v_call: TRBV5-4
clone_size: NA

cdr3_aa: CASSQVPPSGTNTGELFF
cdr3_nt: TGTGCCAGCAGCCAAGTCCCGCCTAGCGGTACGAACACCGGGGAGCTGTTTTTT
d_call: TRBD2
j_call: TRBJ2-2
v_call: TRBV3-1/TRBV3-2
clone_size: NA

cdr3_aa: CASIRDRGETDTQYF
cdr3_nt: TGTGCCAGCATTCGGGACAGGGGGGAAACAGATACGCAGTATTTT
d_call: TRBD1
j_call: TRBJ2-3
v_call: TRBV18
clone_size: NA

cdr3_aa: CASSSGLAGTRGEQYF
cdr3_nt: TGTGCCAGTAGTTCGGGACTAGCGGGAACTCGGGGGGAGCAGTACTTC
d_call: TRBD2
j_call: TRBJ2-7
v_call: TRBV19
clone_size: NA

cdr3_aa: CASSRLYNSPLHF
cdr3_nt: TGTGCCAGCTCCAGGCTCTATAATTCACCCCTCCACTTT
d_call: NA
j_call: TRBJ1-6
v_call: TRBV7-2
clone_size: few

cdr3_aa: CASSGDWTYNEQFF
cdr3_nt: TGTGCCAGCAGCGGGGATTGGACCTACAATGAGCAGTTCTTC
d_call: NA
j_call: TRBJ2-1
v_call: TRBV6-5
clone_size: NA

cdr3_aa: CASSLDRAETQYF
cdr3_nt: TGCGCCAGCAGCTTGGACAGGGCAGAGACCCAGTACTTC
d_call: NA
j_call: TRBJ2-5
v_call: TRBV5-1
clone_size: once

cdr3_aa: CSARGGGNTIYF
cdr3_nt: TGCAGCGCCCGCGGCGGTGGAAACACCATATATTTT
d_call: NA
j_call: TRBJ1-3
v_call: TRBV29-1
clone_size: NA

cdr3_aa: CASSPSGANVLTF
cdr3_nt: TGCGCCAGCAGCCCTTCTGGGGCCAACGTCCTGACTTTC
d_call: NA
j_call: TRBJ2-6
v_call: TRBV10-1
clone_size: NA

cdr3_aa: CASSRGGTGGGNEQFF
cdr3_nt: TGTGCCAGTAGTCGAGGAGGGACAGGGGGCGGGAATGAGCAGTTCTTC
d_call: TRBD1
j_call: TRBJ2-1
v_call: TRBV19
clone_size: NA

cdr3_aa: CASSQDTGISTDTQYF
cdr3_nt: TGCGCCAGCAGCCAAGATACGGGGATCTCCACAGATACGCAGTATTTT
d_call: NA
j_call: TRBJ2-3
v_call: TRBV4-3
clone_size: NA

cdr3_aa: CASSTRRGNEQFF
cdr3_nt: TGTGCCAGCAGTACCCGAAGGGGCAATGAGCAGTTCTTC
d_call: NA
j_call: TRBJ2-1
v_call: TRBV6-5
clone_size: NA

cdr3_aa: CASSVGGTGNQPQHF
cdr3_nt: TGTGCCAGCAGCGTAGGCGGGACGGGCAATCAGCCCCAGCATTTT
d_call: NA
j_call: TRBJ1-5
v_call: TRBV9
clone_size: few

cdr3_aa: CANGRDRVVNEQFF
cdr3_nt: TGTGCCAACGGCCGGGACAGGGTTGTCAATGAGCAGTTCTTC
d_call: TRBD1
j_call: TRBJ2-1
v_call: TRBV5-4
clone_size: NA

cdr3_aa: CASSSYSGGAYEQFF
cdr3_nt: TGTGCCAGCAGCAGTTACAGCGGGGGGGCCTATGAGCAGTTCTTC
d_call: TRBD2
j_call: TRBJ2-1
v_call: TRBV11-2
clone_size: NA

cdr3_aa: CASSYWRQRPEAFF
cdr3_nt: TGTGCCAGCAGCTACTGGCGACAGAGGCCTGAAGCTTTCTTT
d_call: NA
j_call: TRBJ1-1
v_call: TRBV7-2
clone_size: NA

cdr3_aa: CASSLRGLLAGVANEQFF
cdr3_nt: TGTGCCAGCAGTTTACGGGGCCTACTAGCGGGAGTTGCCAATGAGCAGTTCTTC
d_call: TRBD2
j_call: TRBJ2-1
v_call: TRBV27
clone_size: NA

cdr3_aa: CASSSQGGNTEAFF
cdr3_nt: TGCGCCAGCAGCTCACAGGGGGGGAACACTGAAGCTTTCTTT
d_call: TRBD1
j_call: TRBJ1-1
v_call: TRBV5-1
clone_size: once

cdr3_aa: CASSPAGGLYNEQFF
cdr3_nt: TGTGCCAGCTCACCCGCGGGGGGTCTTTACAATGAGCAGTTCTTC
d_call: TRBD2
j_call: TRBJ2-1
v_call: TRBV18
clone_size: NA

cdr3_aa: CASSSQGRSTEAFF
cdr3_nt: TGTGCCAGTAGTTCGCAGGGGCGCAGCACTGAAGCTTTCTTT
d_call: NA
j_call: TRBJ1-1
v_call: TRBV19
clone_size: NA

cdr3_aa: CASSQTTSSYEQYF
cdr3_nt: TGTGCCAGCAGCCAAACTACGAGCTCCTACGAGCAGTACTTC
d_call: NA
j_call: TRBJ2-7
v_call: TRBV3-1/TRBV3-2
clone_size: NA

cdr3_aa: CASSLRGTYYEQYF
cdr3_nt: TGTGCCAGCAGCTTGCGCGGGACTTACTACGAGCAGTACTTC
d_call: NA
j_call: TRBJ2-7
v_call: TRBV5-6
clone_size: NA

cdr3_aa: CASIFGGFSTDTQYF
cdr3_nt: TGTGCCAGCATCTTCGGGGGGTTTAGCACAGATACGCAGTATTTT
d_call: TRBD2
j_call: TRBJ2-3
v_call: TRBV28
clone_size: NA

cdr3_aa: CASSYHGDYTF
cdr3_nt: TGTGCCAGCAGTTACCACGGTGACTACACCTTC
d_call: NA
j_call: TRBJ1-2
v_call: TRBV6-2/TRBV6-3
clone_size: NA

cdr3_aa: CASSRGLGTQYF
cdr3_nt: TGTGCCAGTAGTAGGGGCCTCGGGACGCAGTATTTT
d_call: NA
j_call: TRBJ2-3
v_call: TRBV19
clone_size: NA

cdr3_aa: CASSLDLAGGISFYEQYF
cdr3_nt: TGTGCCAGCAGCTTAGACCTAGCGGGAGGCATAAGCTTTTACGAGCAGTACTTC
d_call: TRBD2
j_call: TRBJ2-7
v_call: TRBV7-2
clone_size: NA

cdr3_aa: CASSARNTGELFF
cdr3_nt: TGTGCCAGCAGTGCCAGGAACACCGGGGAGCTGTTTTTT
d_call: NA
j_call: TRBJ2-2
v_call: TRBV2
clone_size: NA

cdr3_aa: CASSLRGLNTGELFF
cdr3_nt: TGTGCCAGCAGCTTACGAGGGCTAAACACCGGGGAGCTGTTTTTT
d_call: NA
j_call: TRBJ2-2
v_call: TRBV7-3
clone_size: NA

cdr3_aa: CARSRTGDNQPQHF
cdr3_nt: TGTGCCAGAAGCAGGACAGGGGACAATCAGCCCCAGCATTTT
d_call: TRBD1
j_call: TRBJ1-5
v_call: TRBV5-3
clone_size: NA

cdr3_aa: CASSKGGGAGQPQHF
cdr3_nt: TGTGCCAGCAGCAAAGGAGGGGGCGCGGGTCAGCCCCAGCATTTT
d_call: NA
j_call: TRBJ1-5
v_call: TRBV21-1
clone_size: few

cdr3_aa: CASFRQGVAKNIQYF
cdr3_nt: TGTGCCAGCTTCCGACAGGGGGTAGCCAAAAACATTCAGTACTTC
d_call: TRBD1
j_call: TRBJ2-4
v_call: TRBV2
clone_size: NA

cdr3_aa: CASSISTGVMMELFF
cdr3_nt: TGCGCCAGCAGCATTTCGACAGGGGTAATGATGGAACTGTTTTTT
d_call: TRBD1
j_call: TRBJ1-4
v_call: TRBV5-1
clone_size: few

cdr3_aa: CASSYTTGDNSPLHF
cdr3_nt: TGTGCCAGCAGTTACACCACAGGGGATAATTCACCCCTCCACTTT
d_call: TRBD1
j_call: TRBJ1-6
v_call: TRBV6-5
clone_size: NA

cdr3_aa: CAILRDRGSNQPQHF
cdr3_nt: TGTGCCATTCTCCGGGACAGAGGGAGCAATCAGCCCCAGCATTTT
d_call: TRBD1
j_call: TRBJ1-5
v_call: TRBV6-5
clone_size: NA

cdr3_aa: CASSPLTGDTQYF
cdr3_nt: TGTGCCAGCAGCCCCCTGACTGGGGATACGCAGTATTTT
d_call: NA
j_call: TRBJ2-3
v_call: TRBV7-2
clone_size: once

cdr3_aa: CASSGRTGGFTNQPQHF
cdr3_nt: TGTGCCAGCAGTGGCCGGACAGGTGGGTTTACCAATCAGCCCCAGCATTTT
d_call: TRBD1
j_call: TRBJ1-5
v_call: TRBV6-2/TRBV6-3
clone_size: once

cdr3_aa: CASSVNLVAGSNEQFF
cdr3_nt: TGTGCCAGCAGCGTCAATCTGGTAGCGGGGTCCAATGAGCAGTTCTTC
d_call: TRBD2
j_call: TRBJ2-1
v_call: TRBV9
clone_size: NA

cdr3_aa: CASSAQGTIQETQYF
cdr3_nt: TGTGCCAGCAGCGCGCAAGGGACTATTCAAGAGACCCAGTACTTC
d_call: TRBD2
j_call: TRBJ2-5
v_call: TRBV9
clone_size: NA

cdr3_aa: CASSFEGSPLHF
cdr3_nt: TGTGCCAGCAGTTTTGAGGGTTCACCCCTCCACTTT
d_call: NA
j_call: TRBJ1-6
v_call: TRBV12-3/TRBV12-4
clone_size: NA

cdr3_aa: CASSFGAHYEQYF
cdr3_nt: TGTGCCAGCAGCTTTGGAGCCCACTACGAGCAGTACTTC
d_call: NA
j_call: TRBJ2-7
v_call: TRBV7-3
clone_size: NA

cdr3_aa: CASSYSGGNQKKLFF
cdr3_nt: TGTGCCAGCAGTTACTCCGGCGGTAATCAGAAAAAACTGTTTTTT
d_call: NA
j_call: TRBJ1-4
v_call: TRBV6-5
clone_size: NA

cdr3_aa: CATGTGGEYEQYF
cdr3_nt: TGTGCCACCGGGACAGGGGGCGAGTACGAGCAGTACTTC
d_call: TRBD1
j_call: TRBJ2-7
v_call: TRBV15
clone_size: NA

cdr3_aa: CASSEYSGNTIYF
cdr3_nt: TGTGCCAGCAGTGAGTACTCTGGAAACACCATATATTTT
d_call: NA
j_call: TRBJ1-3
v_call: TRBV2
clone_size: NA